Given below is one T cell receptor (beta chain) in context. No cognate antigen has been identified for it. Base quality data are lacking; no much larger clone is found one base away. The cohort consisted of more than 650 healthy bone marrow donors. At the time of sampling, every cohort member was nominally healthy, though immune exposures that went unrecorded were likely present. The donor tested CMV seronegative, placing the donor among the 350 or so seronegative members of the cohort. Each donor provided a peripheral blood sample, and peripheral blood mononuclear cells were used for TCR beta sequencing. The Qiagen DNeasy Blood Extraction Kit was used to extract genomic DNA from the blood cell samples. These data originate in a study of cytomegalovirus exposure and HLA in healthy donors (dated by TCRdb to about 2017). At the level of the whole study: In an earlier analysis of under 600 of the donors, approximately 300 Gb of sequence data and 90 million to 130 million unique TCR beta sequences from roughly 190 million T cells were reported. A later genetic analysis took genome-wide SNP genotypes for about three fifths of the 666 donors and used that subset as a discovery cohort. The study used immunosequencing to profile the T cell repertoires of several hundred subjects and linked those repertoires to cytomegalovirus serostatus. Four or five DR-DQ haplotypes were handled as single units for association and clustering, since linkage in the cohort was strong. The aim of the study was to test whether cataloging public T cell receptors could identify signatures of past pathogen exposure. The later analysis used no new phenotypic data to find candidate immune exposures, relying instead on TCR beta sequences and their occurrence across donors. HLA typing included class I and class II loci at four-digit resolution. The number of typed donors differed by locus: about 620-630 for A, B, C, DRB1 and DQB1; 522 for DQA1; approximately 610 for DPA1; and about 470 for DPB1. Along with the roughly 670-subject first cohort, a separate validation cohort of 120 different subjects was used. Among roughly 400 genotyped donors of the cohort, an average of about 240,000 unique TCR beta nucleotide sequences were sequenced per donor, about a sixth of them non-productive. Roughly 300 gigabases of sequencing data and 80 million or so unique TCR sequences were included in an early release covering roughly 700 HLA-typed donors. Among the roughly 370 genotyped donors, around 81% belonged to the genetic ancestry cluster associated with self-reported Caucasian donors. All discovery cohort repertoires had been generated on a single sequencing platform. In a later analysis, previously published TCR beta repertoires from hundreds of donors were re-analyzed and high-resolution HLA genotyping was added so that TCR occurrence patterns could be studied. To predict cytomegalovirus infection status, the study combined high-throughput TCR immunosequencing, statistical association of individual TCRs with disease status, and machine learning. In an earlier analysis of about 590 of the donors, high-throughput TCR beta sequencing was used to judge whether each TCR beta V gene segment behaved as functional or pseudogenic. Donor age, sex, ethnicity and CMV serostatus were compiled alongside the repertoire data.

The method was the immunoSEQ multiplex PCR assay. A mixture of 60 forward primers for TCR Vbeta segments and 13 reverse primers for TCR Jbeta segments was used in the multiplex PCR. The CDR3 region of rearranged TCR beta genes was amplified from genomic DNA by a multiplex PCR assay. The amplified TCR beta libraries were sequenced on the Illumina HiSeq System as 87-base-pair reads. The original methods were these. A later analysis counted tens of millions of unique TCR beta chains across the 550 to 800 repertoires, and some 11 million of these chains were shared by at least two donors. To remove PCR and sequencing errors, raw reads were error-corrected and collapsed into unique sequences using a nearest-neighbor algorithm that merged closely related sequences. To assign V, D and J gene segments, CDR3 sequences were aligned to IMGT reference sequences. Each retained sequence needed at least a six-nucleotide match to both a V gene segment and a J gene segment. A rearrangement counted as productive if the CDR3 had no stop codons and remained in frame with V and J, and every other rearrangement counted as non-productive. CDR3 was defined according to IMGT convention as the region running from the second conserved V-encoded cysteine to the conserved J-encoded phenylalanine. In an earlier analysis of 587 of the donors, sequences lacking an unambiguous match to a single V gene segment were excluded. An earlier analysis of a few hundred of the donors called V segments functional above 56.7% productive rearrangements and segregating when the between-donor standard deviation exceeded 5%. A statistical classification framework was developed to diagnose cytomegalovirus status using the catalog of TCR beta chain sequences. In a later analysis, V and J genes were assigned by comparing TCR nucleotide sequences against IMGT/GENE-DB human TR gene sequences. In a later analysis, CDR3 sequences and most-parsimonious VDJ recombination scenarios were assigned using the TCRdist pipeline. A later analysis defined each TCR beta chain by its CDR3 amino acid sequence plus V-gene family, and excluded reads lacking a unique V-gene family. A later analysis removed several hundred highly shared, low-generation-probability nucleotide sequences to deal with suspected cross-contamination and a sequencing artifact. In a later analysis, a clonal expansion index was calculated for each public chain from normalized within-repertoire ranks of inferred template counts. In a later analysis, generation probabilities were computed with a VDJ recombination model fitted to out-of-frame rearrangements, and the resulting probabilities were checked against IGoR. In a later analysis, hypergeometric tests were used to score TCR-TCR, TCR-HLA and TCR-CMV co-occurrence, with a repertoire-size bias correction applied to TCR pairs. In a later analysis, false discovery rates were estimated by permuting HLA or CMV assignments 20 times. In a later analysis, co-occurring TCRs were grouped using DBSCAN, and TCRdist sequence similarity was added for clustering within HLA-allele-positive subsets. For co-occurrence clustering, repertoires with fewer than 30,000 or more than 120,000 public chains were excluded, along with roughly 5 repertoires with anomalous nucleotide sharing. Sourced from immuneACCESS, this table was stored by TCRdb with only in-frame sequences that have V and J called. A share of the clones is absent; for the studies checked, an unresolved V gene accounts for under half, and the remainder has no known explanation. That table furnishes V, J and clone size, whereas the DNA furnished D and trimming. The sample yields about 90,000 clones; roughly 80% were counted once. Roughly 1.9% of the sample belongs to the ten largest clones.

The paper as a whole reports these results and caveats: Some IMGT-functional V segments, including TRBV6-2 and TRBV6-3, could not be told apart with the 87-base-pair reads, so those segments were excluded. While some public TCRs were present in many individuals, most TCR sequences turned up only very rarely across donors. Linkage disequilibrium might explain the correlated functional status among segregating V segments, but an unknown experimental factor could not be ruled out. An association between a missense DCLRE1C variant and V-gene and J-gene trimming of TCR beta chains was found in a later genetic analysis and replicated in an independent cohort. For the cohort, immune exposure information was limited to CMV serostatus. A few of the identified cytomegalovirus-associated TCR beta chains were confirmed in vitro to be specific for cytomegalovirus antigens. A further reported finding was that TCR beta sequences accurately predicted the HLA-A and HLA-B alleles for most subjects in the first cohort. In a later analysis, HLA-associated TCR beta chains showed more clonal expansion and lower generation probabilities than non-associated chains that were equally common. In a later analysis, around 15,000 TCR beta sequences were associated with specific HLA alleles at a false discovery rate of 0.05. A later analysis reported that several top co-occurrence clusters appeared linked to parvovirus B19, influenza, CMV and Epstein-Barr virus. Because counts were too low, around 17 rarely observed V segments, including chromosome 9 orphons, were left out of the earlier analysis of 500 to 750 of the donors. In this cohort, only TCR beta chains were sequenced, and detectable features were limited by the absence of alpha or paired-chain data. The presence/absence analyses assumed that sequencing depth was roughly uniform across donors, and that assumption may not be true. In a later analysis, TCR association rates were found to vary across HLA loci, with the most associated TCRs seen for DRB1 alleles and the fewest for HLA-C alleles. An earlier analysis of approximately 600 of the donors showed that most TCR beta V segments appeared in productive rearrangements either about 87% or about 30% of the time, which broadly matched IMGT annotations. A total of about 180 TCR beta chains were listed by the study as associated with cytomegalovirus. A later analysis found that most CMV-associated TCR beta chains appeared HLA-restricted, with HLA associations seemingly driven largely by CMV exposure. HLA typing was unavailable for some donors at each locus, so association tests used only the typed subset. The sequencing pipeline was judged likely to have produced a cluster of highly shared sequence variants as a technical artifact. Strong co-occurrence of HLA alleles, especially DR and DQ, made assigning TCR associations to individual alleles difficult. According to the authors, the approach could potentially be generalized to other disease states and immunological phenotypes. The classifier was reported to diagnose cytomegalovirus status with high specificity and sensitivity in both the original and validation cohorts. According to a later genetic analysis, donors in an Asian-associated ancestry cluster had fewer N-insertions in productive TCRs than the roughly 700-donor mean.

From V the trimming removes 4 bases and from J it removes 4 bases, while the gene matches leave 9 bases of the junction unaccounted for. The CDR3 holds 15 amino acids from the cysteine to the phenylalanine. The CDR3 DNA has 45 bases and is translated from base 1. The germline V gene sets CDR1 to MGHRA and CDR2 to YSYEKL. This TCR was recovered from a boy aged 5 to 17 in good health and CMV-seronegative. The material sequenced was PBMCs. The sequence joins TRBV4-1 to TRBJ1-2, and 7 bases in between align with TRBD1. The CDR3 here reads CASSRTGELGYGYTF. The nucleotide sequence is given as TGCGCCAGCAGCCGCACAGGGGAACTGGGCTATGGCTACACCTTC.